Listed below are T cell receptor beta chains from one sample, sequenced in a study of blood T cell repertoires in COVID-19. Produced via immunoSEQ multiplex PCR; TCRdb's table is partial and in-frame only. Among approximately 230,000 clones listed, more than 75% were seen once. Sequencing was done on a sample of PBMCs or T cells enriched from blood (not recorded which). These receptors all stem from a man aged 40-55 years who had recovered from COVID-19. Both conserved end residues are part of each CDR3. The order of the fields is V gene, clone size, J gene, D gene, CDR3 DNA, CDR3 protein. A D gene is named only where the DNA matches it firmly. Clone size is stated in some rows and not others, as once, few, many or a class when expanded.

TRBV14	once	TRBJ2-1	TRBD2	TGTGCCAGCAGCCAAGTGGGACTAGCGGCCTACAATGAGCAGTTCTTC	CASSQVGLAAYNEQFF
TRBV5-5	.	TRBJ2-3	.	TGTGCCAGCAGCCCGGAGGATTACACAGATACGCAGTATTTT	CASSPEDYTDTQYF
TRBV29-1	.	TRBJ2-7	TRBD1	TGCAGCGTTGAAGATCAAGGGGGCGCTTACCCCTACGAGCAGTACTTC	CSVEDQGGAYPYEQYF
TRBV27	.	TRBJ2-5	TRBD2	TGTGCCAGCAGTTCGCGACTAGCGGGTACACAGTACTTC	CASSSRLAGTQYF
TRBV6-5	.	TRBJ1-2	TRBD1	TGTGCCAGCAGCGATCAACAGGGGGCCAGCTATGGCTACACCTTC	CASSDQQGASYGYTF
TRBV9	few	TRBJ1-5	.	TGTGCCAGCAGCGTACAGGGGAATAGCAATCAGCCCCAGCATTTT	CASSVQGNSNQPQHF
TRBV27	.	TRBJ2-5	.	TGTGCCAGCAGTTTATCGAGAGGAAAGCGCCAGTACTTC	CASSLSRGKRQYF
TRBV19	.	TRBJ2-7	TRBD1	TGTGCCAGTAGCACTGACAGGGCCTACGAGCAGTACTTC	CASSTDRAYEQYF
TRBV18	.	TRBJ1-2	.	TGTGCCAGCTCACGCGGGGACGGGACTAACTATGGCTACACCTTC	CASSRGDGTNYGYTF
TRBV7-8	.	TRBJ1-4	.	TGTGCCAGCAGCCTAAGGCGGAATAATGAAAAACTGTTTTTT	CASSLRRNNEKLFF
TRBV7-2	.	TRBJ2-7	TRBD1	TGTGCCAGCAGCTCAGACAGGGCTAGCTCCTACGAGCAGTACTTC	CASSSDRASSYEQYF
TRBV11-2	.	TRBJ2-3	.	TGTGCCAGCAGCCCAGGGACCGTTGCAAGGGGGACAGATACGCAGTATTTT	CASSPGTVARGTDTQYF
TRBV10-3	.	TRBJ2-7	.	TGTGCCATCAGTGGGGCCCGGGGCGAGCAGTACTTC	CAISGARGEQYF
TRBV12-3/TRBV12-4	.	TRBJ2-3	.	TGTGCCAGCAGTCGCTCAGGGGTATATACGCAGTATTTT	CASSRSGVYTQYF
TRBV27	.	TRBJ1-5	.	TGTGCCAGCAGTATGAGTAGCAATCAGCCCCAGCATTTT	CASSMSSNQPQHF
TRBV19	.	TRBJ2-7	TRBD1	TGTGCCAGTAGGCCGGGACAGAGCTCCTACGAGCAGTACTTC	CASRPGQSSYEQYF
TRBV6-4	.	TRBJ2-5	.	TGTGCCCTCGGGACAACAGTCCAAGAGACCCAGTACTTC	CALGTTVQETQYF
TRBV3-1/TRBV3-2	once	TRBJ2-7	TRBD2	TGTGCCAGCAGCCAAGAATGGGGGAGGGGAACCTACGAGCAGTACTTC	CASSQEWGRGTYEQYF
TRBV30	.	TRBJ2-7	.	TGTGCCTTTGCGGGGACCCCCTACGAGCAGTACTTC	CAFAGTPYEQYF
TRBV28	.	TRBJ2-7	.	TGTGCCAGCAACAGCAGATTCAACGAGCAGTACTTC	CASNSRFNEQYF
TRBV30	.	TRBJ2-7	TRBD2	TGTGCCTGGAGCAGGCGGGGGTTCTACGAGCAGTACTTC	CAWSRRGFYEQYF
TRBV9	.	TRBJ2-7	.	TGTGCCAGCAGCAGAGACCTTTCGGACAGGAGGGGGTACGAGCAGTACTTC	CASSRDLSDRRGYEQYF
TRBV14	once	TRBJ2-1	TRBD2	TGTGCCAGCAGCCCGAACGGGGGGGAGTACAATGAGCAGTTCTTC	CASSPNGGEYNEQFF
TRBV2	.	TRBJ2-2	TRBD1	TGTGCCAGCAGACAGGGGTTGGACGGCGGGGAGCTGTTTTTT	CASRQGLDGGELFF
TRBV27	.	TRBJ2-7	TRBD1	TGTGCCAGCAGTTGGACAGGGGGCCTTTACTCCTACGAGCAGTACTTC	CASSWTGGLYSYEQYF
TRBV6-5	.	TRBJ1-2	.	TGTGCCAGCAGTTACTCGCACAGCACAAACTATGGCTACACCTTC	CASSYSHSTNYGYTF
TRBV15	.	TRBJ1-4	.	TGTGCCACCAGCAAACAGGGCGCAATAAATGAAAAACTGTTTTTT	CATSKQGAINEKLFF
TRBV9	.	TRBJ2-1	TRBD1	TGTGCCAGCAGCCTTCGGGGACAGGGTTGGTGGGATGAGCAGTTCTTC	CASSLRGQGWWDEQFF
TRBV9	.	TRBJ2-5	TRBD2	TGTGCCAGCAGCGGGACTAGCGGGATTGAGACCCAGTACTTC	CASSGTSGIETQYF
TRBV6-2/TRBV6-3	.	TRBJ1-1	.	TGTGCCAGCAGTCAAGGGGGTGAAGCTTTCTTT	CASSQGGEAFF
TRBV12-3/TRBV12-4	once	TRBJ2-7	TRBD1	TGTGCCAGTGCGACAGGGAGCTCCTACGAGCAGTACTTC	CASATGSSYEQYF
TRBV7-3	.	TRBJ2-1	TRBD2	TGTGCCAGCAGCCAGGCTAGCGGCTACAATGAGCAGTTCTTC	CASSQASGYNEQFF
TRBV18	once	TRBJ1-6	.	TGTGCCAGCTCAAACGCAAACACAGGGTCCGAGGGGCCCCTCCACTTT	CASSNANTGSEGPLHF
TRBV6-5	.	TRBJ1-2	.	TGTGCCACCTCTTACTCCACAGGGTTCTATGGCTACACCTTC	CATSYSTGFYGYTF
TRBV2	.	TRBJ2-5	.	TGTGCCAGCAGTGAAGTAAGCGAGACCCAGTACTTC	CASSEVSETQYF
TRBV19	.	TRBJ1-4	.	TGTGCCAGTAACAAGGGGGGGGCCCGTAATGAAAAACTGTTTTTT	CASNKGGARNEKLFF
TRBV7-2	.	TRBJ2-7	.	TGTGCCAGCAGCTTAACAACCAACTACGAGCAGTACTTC	CASSLTTNYEQYF
TRBV18	.	TRBJ2-2	.	TGTGCCAGCTCGGAAGGGGGAACCGGGGAGCTGTTTTTT	CASSEGGTGELFF
TRBV3-1/TRBV3-2	.	TRBJ2-2	TRBD2	TGTGCCAGCAGCCTCGGGGGGGCGAACACCGGGGAGCTGTTTTTT	CASSLGGANTGELFF
TRBV2	.	TRBJ1-2	.	TGTGCCAGCAGTGAAGTGGGGGCTGGCTATGGCTACACCTTC	CASSEVGAGYGYTF
TRBV7-6	.	TRBJ1-4	TRBD1	TGTGCCAGCAGCTCTGACAGGGGGCGTTTTGAAAAACTGTTTTTT	CASSSDRGRFEKLFF
TRBV21-1	.	TRBJ2-7	.	TGTGCCAGCGGCTCACCTAGCGGGGACTCCTACGAGCAGTACTTC	CASGSPSGDSYEQYF
TRBV7-9	.	TRBJ2-7	.	TGTGCCAGCAGAATGCAGGGGACCGACTACGAGCAGTACTTC	CASRMQGTDYEQYF
TRBV3-1/TRBV3-2	.	TRBJ2-7	.	TGTGCCAGCAGCCAAGAGACAAGCACCTACGAGCAGTACTTC	CASSQETSTYEQYF
TRBV2	.	TRBJ2-1	TRBD2	TGTGCCAGCAGCGTAGGTGGGAGGGAGGTCTACAATGAGCAGTTCTTC	CASSVGGREVYNEQFF
TRBV9	.	TRBJ2-5	.	TGTGCCAGCAGCGCCCGGGGGACTTGGGAGGAGACCCAGTACTTC	CASSARGTWEETQYF
TRBV29-1	.	TRBJ1-2	TRBD1	TGCAGCGCTAAAGGGGACAGGGAACTCGATGGCTACACCTTC	CSAKGDRELDGYTF
TRBV3-1/TRBV3-2	.	TRBJ1-5	.	TGTGCCAGCAGCCACAGGGGAATGAGCAATCAGCCCCAGCATTTT	CASSHRGMSNQPQHF
TRBV4-1	.	TRBJ2-7	.	TGCGCCAGCAGCCAAGACTTGGATCGAGGGAGCATCAACGAGCAGTACTTC	CASSQDLDRGSINEQYF
TRBV6-2/TRBV6-3	.	TRBJ1-2	.	TGTGCCAGCAGTCCGGGGTATGGCTACACCTTC	CASSPGYGYTF
TRBV28	.	TRBJ1-5	TRBD1	TGTGCCAGCAGTTTACTGAGACAGGGGAAGCATTTT	CASSLLRQGKHF
TRBV28	once	TRBJ2-7	.	TGTGCCAGCAGTTTACACAGGGCCCCCTACGAGCAGTACTTC	CASSLHRAPYEQYF
TRBV19	.	TRBJ1-3	.	TGTGCCAGTAGTCGTGGAGACAGGTCTGGAAACACCATATATTTT	CASSRGDRSGNTIYF
TRBV18	.	TRBJ2-5	.	TGTGCCAGCTCACCGTTGTTGGGGGCCCAGGAGACCCAGTACTTC	CASSPLLGAQETQYF